The clone carrying this T cell receptor (beta chain) has a handful of counts. Its antigen is as yet unknown. Assay used: immunoSEQ multiplex PCR; TCRdb lists only in-frame clones, some missing. The sample lists over 2,500 clones, more than 45% occurring once. The data originate from a study of tumor-infiltrating lymphocytes in localized non-small cell lung cancer. General study results and limits: IM1 and IM2 tumors showed no difference in T-cell fraction. Tumors had more T cell infiltration than uninvolved lung, per TCRbeta sequencing and CD3 counts.

This TCR came from a human donor with non-small cell lung cancer. The sequenced material came from uninvolved lung tissue not adjacent to the tumor.

The CDR3 protein is CASRRDRNVYEQYF. Written as DNA, the CDR3 is TGTGCCAGCAGGCGGGACAGGAACGTCTACGAGCAGTACTTC. This chain links TRBV6-5 with TRBJ2-7, with TRBD1 identical over 8 bases. Germline-derived CDR1 and CDR2 are MNHEY and SVGAGI. CDR3 length: 14 amino acids. J was trimmed by 3 bases and V by 6 bases; bases with no gene match: 7.